This entry concerns a single TCR beta chain. These data originate in a study of blood T cell repertoires in COVID-19. Study background: T cells, B-cell-depleted T cells, or PBMCs provided the cDNA or gDNA that served as material.

CDR3 length: 12 residues. Germline CDR1 SGHKS, CDR2 YYEKEE (reference sequence). Deletions cut 1 base from V and 4 bases from J, with 5 bases between. The data were produced by immunoSEQ multiplex PCR, yet TCRdb's version contains in-frame clones alone and is incomplete. This table holds 200,000 to 250,000 clones, approximately 82% found once. The chain is built from TRBV5-5 and TRBJ2-5; unclear D gene. The TCR sequence derives from a woman older than 75 with acute or convalescent COVID-19. The material sequenced was peripheral blood. CDR3 loop: CASSLLLETQYF. The CDR3 DNA follows: TGTGCCAGCAGCTTGCTCCTAGAGACCCAGTACTTC.